The 20 T cell receptor beta chains below come from one sample, sequenced in a study of blood T cell repertoires in COVID-19. Data came from immunoSEQ multiplex PCR; TCRdb stores just in-frame clones and leaves some out. The repertoire has 470,000 or so clones, roughly 89% of them found once; the top ten carry 4% to 4.5%. The sequencing input was peripheral blood. These receptors came from a woman younger than 45 with acute or convalescent COVID-19.

The chain joins TRBV3-1 (or the pseudogene TRBV3-2) to TRBJ2-7; tentative D call: TRBD1 (6 bases). Deletions cut 5 bases from V and 1 base from J, with 15 bases between. Germline V gene data show CDR1 as LGHDT and CDR2 as YNNKEL (reference sequence). The CDR3 runs to 15 residues. The DNA of the CDR3 is TGTGCCAGCAGCTACGGGACATCATCTTCCTACGAGCAGTACTTC. Translated, it gives CASSYGTSSSYEQYF.

This clone has only a few counts. The chain recombines TRBV6-5 with TRBJ2-7; D possibly corresponds to TRBD2 (6 bases). Germline CDR1 reads MNHEY; CDR2 reads SVGAGI. The CDR3 is made up of 15 amino acids. V lost 6 bases and J lost 2, with 17 bases in between. DNA for the CDR3: TGTGCCAGCAGGCCGGGGGAGCGACAGACCTACGAGCAGTACTTC. Protein product: CASRPGERQTYEQYF.

CDR3 residues: CASSLGRGQSTDTQYF. In DNA, the CDR3 is TGTGCCAGCAGCTTAGGCCGGGGACAGAGCACAGATACGCAGTATTTT. This chain links TRBV7-6 with TRBJ2-3; TRBD1 aligns across 7 bases. Germline V gene data show CDR1 as SGHVS and CDR2 as FNYEAQ. The CDR3 runs 16 residues. The J segment lost 0 bases and the V segment lost 1 base, leaving 4 bases of the junction unmatched. The full variable domain, its missing parts supplied by reference TRBV7-6 and TRBJ2-3, is GAGVSQSPRYKVTKRGQDVALRCDPISGHVSLYWYRQALGQGPEFLTYFNYEAQQDKSGLPNDRFSAERPEGSISTLTIQRTEQRDSAMYRCASSLGRGQSTDTQYFGPGTRLTVL.

The rearrangement uses TRBV5-1 and TRBJ2-2; TRBD1 matches 11 bases. The J segment lost 7 bases and the V segment lost 4 bases, leaving 3 bases of the junction unmatched. Germline CDR1 is SGHRS and CDR2 is YFSETQ. The CDR3 length is 14 residues. CDR3 DNA sequence: TGCGCCAGCAGCCGGACAGGGGGCAGCGGGGAGCTGTTTTTT. This encodes CASSRTGGSGELFF.

The rearrangement links TRBV27 to TRBJ2-7; tentative D call: TRBD2 (5 bases). This CDR3 region has 17 residues. Germline-derived CDR1 and CDR2 are MNHEY and SMNVEV (reference sequence). V was pared by 2 bases and J by 8 bases, with 25 bases between. The CDR3 DNA follows: TGTGCCAGCAGTTTACCTCCCGACCGAGGGCCATCTCTCAAGCAGTACTTC. Translating it yields CASSLPPDRGPSLKQYF.

In DNA form, the CDR3 reads TGCGCCATCAGGGAGGCACCGGGACAGGACTACGAGCAGTACTTC. Protein product: CAIREAPGQDYEQYF. The V call is TRBV10-2, the J call TRBJ2-7; 8 bases align to TRBD1. The CDR3 has 15 amino acids. Unmatched junction bases numbered 14, after V lost 10 bases and J lost 3 bases. CDR1 is WSHSY, CDR2 SAAADI, per germline.

CDR3 in amino acids: CASSQAPTAAGNTIYF. The CDR3 bases are TGCGCCAGCAGCCAAGCCCCGACGGCGGCTGGAAACACCATATATTTT. J is TRBJ1-3 and V is TRBV4-1, with D uncertain. Germline loops: CDR1 MGHRA, CDR2 YSYEKL. V was clipped by 1 base and J by 2 bases, with 12 bases between them. The CDR3 length is 16 residues.

The chain recombines TRBV20-1 with TRBJ1-5; D is undetermined. Germline V gene lookup returns CDR1 DFQATT and CDR2 SNEGSKA (reference sequence). The CDR3 sequence is 14 residues long. V lost 3 bases and J lost 5, with 14 bases in between. The CDR3 region is CSASTSIGDQPQHF. As DNA, the CDR3 is TGCAGTGCTAGTACCTCCATCGGGGATCAGCCCCAGCATTTT.

This clone was recorded a few times. The chain carries TRBV14 and TRBJ1-2; D might be TRBD1 (5 bases). Germline CDR1 and CDR2: SGHDN and FVKESK. Deletions cut 4 bases from V and 4 bases from J, with 13 bases between. The CDR3 has 14 residues. CDR3 residues: CASSRQRNSYGYTF. The CDR3 DNA is TGTGCCAGCAGCCGACAGCGTAACTCCTATGGCTACACCTTC.

The CDR3 loop is CAWSSRSGDTQYF. In DNA, the CDR3 is TGTGCCTGGAGTTCAAGATCCGGAGATACGCAGTATTTT. The chain couples TRBV30 to TRBJ2-3; D gene uncertain. CDR3 length: 13 residues. Germline V gene data show CDR1 as GTSNPN and CDR2 as SVGIG (reference sequence). The ends were cut back, 2 bases at V and 5 bases at J, with 11 bases in the middle.

V usage is TRBV19 and J usage is TRBJ2-7; no reliable D call. Trimming stripped 5 bases from V and 0 bases from J, with 17 bases between. Looked up from germline, CDR1 is LNHDA and CDR2 is SQIVND (reference sequence). CDR3 size: 16 residues. DNA of the CDR3: TGTGCCAGTAGTGCCCGGAGCTGGGTTGGCTCCTACGAGCAGTACTTC. Translating gives CASSARSWVGSYEQYF.

This clone was detected a few times. The rearrangement joins TRBV6-2 or TRBV6-3 to TRBJ1-6; 7 bases match TRBD1. The CDR3 loop spans 17 amino acids. Trimming cost V 5 bases and J 6 bases; bases outside gene matches: 13. Germline V gene lookup returns CDR1 MNHEY and CDR2 SVGEGT. The CDR3 bases are TGTGCCAGCAGTCTCCGGGTCCGACAGGGAGTTAATTCACCCCTCCACTTT. Translation: CASSLRVRQGVNSPLHF.

The genes are TRBV9 and TRBJ1-1; TRBD1 agrees at 8 bases. The CDR3 contains 13 residues. The V gene's germline CDR1 is SGDLS and CDR2 YYNGEE. The V and J ends lost 3 bases and 9 bases, in that order; junction bases with no gene match: 7. CDR3 in DNA: TGTGCCAGCAGCGCCATCGGACAGGGAAAAGCTTTCTTT. Protein: CASSAIGQGKAFF.

The V and J genes are TRBV5-6 and TRBJ1-5; D not resolved. Germline assignment: CDR1 SGHDT and CDR2 YYEEEE. This CDR3 comprises 14 residues. The germline V and J ends were trimmed by 1 base and 9 bases, with 14 bases remaining between them. The CDR3 DNA reads TGTGCCAGCAGCTTGCGAGGCGGCGGTTGGCCCCAGCATTTT. This codes for CASSLRGGGWPQHF.

The chain recombines TRBV6-1 with TRBJ2-3; 9 bases are shared with TRBD2. Germline CDR1 is MNHNS and CDR2 is SASEGT. With V trimmed by 3 bases and J by 2 bases, 9 bases remained unmatched. This CDR3 region has 17 residues. The CDR3: CASSDSLAGIDTDTQYF. In DNA, the CDR3 is TGTGCCAGCAGTGATTCGCTAGCGGGGATAGACACAGATACGCAGTATTTT.

The chain carries TRBV29-1 and TRBJ2-3; D might be TRBD1 (5 bases). Germline V lookup: CDR1 SQVTM, CDR2 ANQGSEA. With 7 bases removed from V and 2 bases from J, the gap between germline ends came to 13 bases. The CDR3 extends over 13 amino acids. The CDR3 coding sequence is TGCAGCGCCAGGGCCCCCGACACAGATACGCAGTATTTT. Amino acid sequence: CSARAPDTDTQYF.

This rearrangement joins TRBV13 to TRBJ1-2, with D possibly being TRBD1 (5 bases). The V and J ends lost 0 bases and 3 bases respectively, with 11 bases between them. CDR1 and CDR2 from the germline V gene are PRHDT and FYEKMQ (reference sequence). The CDR3 runs to 15 residues. CDR3 region: CASSLGVGTYYGYTF. In DNA form, the CDR3 reads TGTGCCAGCAGCTTAGGCGTCGGGACTTACTATGGCTACACCTTC.

This sequence joins TRBV30 and TRBJ2-3; a possible D gene is TRBD1 (6 bases). The length of the CDR3 is 13 residues. CDR1 is GTSNPN and CDR2 is SVGIG in the germline V gene (reference sequence). CDR3 nucleotides: TGTGCAACTACCACAGGGATGGGAGATACGCAGTATTTT. Translation: CATTTGMGDTQYF.

This clone is a singleton in its sample. V gene TRBV5-1 combines with J gene TRBJ2-5, with D possibly matching TRBD1 (6 bases). CDR3 length: 16 amino acids. From germline, CDR1 is SGHRS and CDR2 YFSETQ. Trimming took 4 bases from V and 5 from J, leaving 21 bases between them. The CDR3: CASSPLGTMFTETQYF. CDR3 nucleotides: TGCGCCAGCAGCCCCCTTGGGACAATGTTTACGGAGACCCAGTACTTC.

This clone was counted a single time. This chain links TRBV19 with TRBJ2-2; 13 nucleotides align to TRBD2. The J segment lost 6 bases and the V segment lost 4 bases, leaving 5 bases of the junction unmatched. This CDR3 has 16 amino acids. Germline V CDR1 and CDR2: LNHDA, SQIVND (reference sequence). The CDR3 loop is CASSTGTSGEAGELFF. The CDR3 coding sequence is TGTGCCAGTAGTACTGGGACTAGCGGGGAGGCCGGGGAGCTGTTTTTT.